The 4 T cell receptor beta chains presented below share a single source sample, sequenced in a study of CD8+ T cells in alopecia areata. Extracted RNA was reverse transcribed into cDNA, the sequencing template. Method: immunoSEQ multiplex PCR; TCRdb's copy keeps in-frame clones and lacks some. Of 200,000 to 250,000 clones in the sample, 45% to 70% were seen once. The material sequenced was CD8+ T cells sorted from blood. These receptors were obtained from a human donor in good health.

For this clone: No DNA is shown, since the ends of the CDR3 on it are uncertain; the CDR3 is the one TCRdb lists. The chain carries TRBV13 and TRBJ2-7; the D call TRBD1 from the table was never checked on the DNA. With termini counted, the CDR3 has 22 amino acids. The germline V gene has CDR1 PRHDT and CDR2 FYEKMQ (reference sequence). CDR3 protein: CASSARDSAAPTSSTSIYEQYF.

This clone was counted only a few times. The V call is TRBV7-9, the J call TRBJ2-5, with D unclear. CDR1 and CDR2 (germline): SEHNR, FQNEAQ (reference sequence). Trimming left V 5 bases short and J 2 bases short, with 12 bases between. The length of the CDR3 is 14 residues. The CDR3 nucleotides read TGTGCCAGCAGCACCCCGAGGAGACAAGAGACCCAGTACTTC. Its translation is CASSTPRRQETQYF.

The chain joins TRBV9 to TRBJ1-1; D may be TRBD1 (5 bases). The CDR3 has 15 residues. V lost 2 bases to trimming and J lost 1 base, with 12 bases between them. From germline, CDR1 is SGDLS and CDR2 YYNGEE. The CDR3 reads CASSVGRGGNTEAFF. The CDR3 nucleotides read TGTGCCAGCAGCGTGGGGCGGGGTGGGAACACTGAAGCTTTCTTT.

This sequence joins TRBV5-1 and TRBJ2-3; the D gene is possibly TRBD2 (6 bases). Trimming cost V 0 bases and J 0 bases, with 8 bases left between them. CDR3 length: 15 amino acids. Germline loops: CDR1 SGHRS, CDR2 YFSETQ. CDR3 residues: CASSLAGSSTDTQYF. For the CDR3, the DNA is TGCGCCAGCAGCTTGGCCGGGAGTAGCACAGATACGCAGTATTTT.